Below are 14 T cell receptor beta chains sequenced from a single sample in a study of human versus mouse CDR3 diversity and MHC coevolution (dated 2017 in TCRdb). The library was obtained by the immunoSEQ multiplex PCR assay. Sourced from immuneACCESS, this table was stored by TCRdb with only in-frame sequences that have V and J called. A share of the clones is absent; for the studies checked, an unresolved V gene accounts for under half, and the remainder has no known explanation. This sample has 75,000 to 90,000 clones in its table, and 85% to 95% of those were observed once. Around 1.5% of the sample goes to the ten largest clones. Sequencing was performed on naive CD4+ T cells from blood. The cell subset or site label corresponds to: CD45RO-negative CD62L-positive naive CD4 T cells. The receptors originated from a person between 25 and 70 years old in good health.

The chain couples TRBV12-5 to TRBJ1-2; D call uncertain. The CDR3 loop spans 13 amino acids. Trimming pared 4 bases from V and 5 bases from J, leaving 11 bases between. The germline gives CDR1 LGHNT, CDR2 FRNRAP. CDR3 bases: TGTGCTAGTGGTTACGAGAGTTCGTATGGCTACACCTTC. Its protein is CASGYESSYGYTF.

The genes are TRBV7-3 and TRBJ1-2; unclear D gene. The V end lost 0 bases, the J end lost 4 bases, and 9 bases lay between the germline ends. The germline V gene has CDR1 SGHTA and CDR2 FQGTGA. The CDR3 is 14 amino acids. In nucleotides, the CDR3 is TGTGCCAGCAGCTTAACGTACCTTAGCTATGGCTACACCTTC. Amino acid sequence: CASSLTYLSYGYTF.

The gene calls are TRBV11-1 and TRBJ1-3, with a weak D call TRBD1 (6 bases). The V end was cut by 2 bases, the J end by 2 bases, with 13 bases between. The CDR3 runs to 16 residues. CDR1 SGHAT and CDR2 FQDESV come from the germline V gene (reference sequence). This CDR3 reads CASSLSPRGPGNTIYF. The CDR3 DNA reads as TGTGCCAGCAGCTTATCCCCCAGGGGCCCTGGAAACACCATATATTTT. Combining the CDR3 with reference TRBV11-1 and TRBJ1-3 gives the whole variable domain EAEVAQSPRYKITEKSQAVAFWCDPISGHATLYWYRQILGQGPELLVQFQDESVVDDSQLPKDRFSAERLKGVDSTLKIQPAELGDSAMYLCASSLSPRGPGNTIYFGEGSWLTVV.

V is TRBV11-2 and J is TRBJ2-3; TRBD1 matches 7 bases. The CDR3 has 15 residues. J lost 8 bases, V lost 5 bases, and 13 bases had no gene match. Per germline, CDR1 SGHAT and CDR2 FQNNGV. The CDR3 DNA sequence: TGTGCCAGCAGCACTCGACAGGGTGCAATAGGTACGCAGTATTTT. This translates into CASSTRQGAIGTQYF.

The V call is TRBV5-1, the J call TRBJ2-4, with TRBD1 matching 7 bases. CDR3 length: 14 residues. Germline CDR1 is SGHRS and CDR2 is YFSETQ. V dropped 4 bases and J dropped 3; count of bases not matched to a gene: 4. The CDR3 loop reads CASSATGNKNIQYF. CDR3 DNA sequence: TGCGCCAGCAGCGCGACAGGGAACAAAAACATTCAGTACTTC.

V usage is TRBV28 and J usage is TRBJ2-1, with 10 bases identical to TRBD2. Germline assignment: CDR1 MDHEN and CDR2 SYDVKM. This CDR3 has 16 amino acids. With 6 bases clipped from V and 4 bases from J, the junction kept 9 bases outside the gene matches. This chain's CDR3 is CASSPRKAGGYNEQFF. CDR3 coding DNA: TGTGCCAGCAGCCCTCGGAAAGCGGGAGGGTACAATGAGCAGTTCTTC.

The rearrangement uses TRBV7-8 and TRBJ2-7; TRBD1 is a possible D gene (5 bases). V was clipped by 6 bases and J by 1 base, with 10 bases between them. The CDR3 consists of 13 residues. Germline CDR1 is SGHVS and CDR2 is FQNEAQ. The CDR3 bases are TGTGCCAGCAGGCAGGGTACTTCCTACGAGCAGTACTTC. Translating it yields CASRQGTSYEQYF.

The chain recombines TRBV19 with TRBJ1-2; D remains unclear. The germline V gene has CDR1 LNHDA and CDR2 SQIVND (reference sequence). The V end lost 3 bases, the J end lost 4 bases, and 12 bases lay between the germline ends. This CDR3 region has 14 residues. The CDR3 bases are TGTGCCAGTAGTATGGTAGAGACTATCTATGGCTACACCTTC. Translation gives CASSMVETIYGYTF.

The chain is built from TRBV15 and TRBJ1-5; D is unclear. This CDR3 is built from 14 residues. V lost 3 bases and J 0 bases, leaving 6 bases between the germline ends. Germline V gene sequence: CDR1 LNHNV, CDR2 YYDKDF (reference sequence). Here the CDR3 reads CATSRSYSNQPQHF. For the CDR3, the DNA is TGTGCCACCAGCAGGTCCTATAGCAATCAGCCCCAGCATTTT.

As concerns this clone: Other nucleotide sequences in the sample specify the same CDR3. The chain combines TRBV5-4 with TRBJ2-1; TRBD1 aligns across 9 bases. This CDR3 is built from 15 residues. Trimming removed 4 bases from V and 1 base from J; junction bases left unmatched: 3. The germline V gene encodes CDR1 SGHNT and CDR2 YYREEE (reference sequence). CDR3 bases: TGTGCCAGCAGCCCTGGACAGGGGTCCTACAATGAGCAGTTCTTC. It codes for CASSPGQGSYNEQFF.

This clone was seen a single time. V and J are TRBV19 and TRBJ1-1; tentative D call: TRBD1 (6 bases). The germline CDR1 and CDR2 sequences are LNHDA and SQIVND (reference sequence). With 8 bases removed from V and 3 bases from J, the gap between germline ends came to 16 bases. The CDR3 is 14 residues long. The CDR3 is CASLPWGPYTEAFF. CDR3 in DNA: TGTGCCAGTTTACCCTGGGGGCCTTACACTGAAGCTTTCTTT. Supplemented by reference TRBV19 and TRBJ1-1, the full variable domain reads DGGITQSPKYLFRKEGQNVTLSCEQNLNHDAMYWYRQDPGQGLRLIYYSQIVNDFQKGDIAEGYSVSREKKESFPLTVTSAQKNPTAFYLCASLPWGPYTEAFFGQGTRLTVV.

This clone occurred a few times. The chain employs TRBV10-3 and TRBJ1-1, with TRBD1 matching over 9 bases. Losses at the gene ends were 10 bases for V and 4 bases for J; bases not matched to a gene: 10. This CDR3 has 14 amino acids. Germline CDR1 ENHRY, CDR2 SYGVKD. CDR3 amino acids: CASRSETGGTEAFF. The CDR3 region has the DNA TGTGCCAGCAGATCTGAGACAGGGGGCACTGAAGCTTTCTTT.

This chain connects TRBV7-8 to TRBJ1-2, with D maybe TRBD1 (6 bases). The CDR3 covers 14 residues. V lost 1 base to trimming and J lost 3 bases, with 9 bases between them. Germline V lookup: CDR1 SGHVS, CDR2 FQNEAQ. The CDR3 region is CASSLGPGDYGYTF. In DNA, the CDR3 is TGTGCCAGCAGCTTAGGTCCAGGGGACTATGGCTACACCTTC. Drawing the rest from reference TRBV7-8 and TRBJ1-2, the complete variable domain is GAGVSQSPRYKVAKRGQDVALRCDPISGHVSLFWYQQALGQGPEFLTYFQNEAQLDKSGLPSDRFFAERPEGSVSTLKIQRTQQEDSAVYLCASSLGPGDYGYTFGSGTRLTVV.

This chain links TRBV6-6 with TRBJ2-7; no clear D gene. CDR1 is MNHNY, CDR2 SVGAGI, per germline (reference sequence). V lost 0 bases and J lost 8, with 11 bases in between. The CDR3 covers 13 residues. DNA for the CDR3: TGTGCCAGCAGTTACTCTCAGGATCCTAAGCAGTACTTC. Translating gives CASSYSQDPKQYF.